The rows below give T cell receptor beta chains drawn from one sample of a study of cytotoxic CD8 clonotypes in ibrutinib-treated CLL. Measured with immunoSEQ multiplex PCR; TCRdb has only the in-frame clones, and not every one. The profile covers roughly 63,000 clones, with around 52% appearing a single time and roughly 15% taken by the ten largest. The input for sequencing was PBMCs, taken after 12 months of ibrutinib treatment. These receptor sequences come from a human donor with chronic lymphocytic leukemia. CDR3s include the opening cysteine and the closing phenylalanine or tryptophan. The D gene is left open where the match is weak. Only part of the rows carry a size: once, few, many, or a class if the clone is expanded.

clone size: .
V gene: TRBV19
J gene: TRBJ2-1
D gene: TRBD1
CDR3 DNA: TGTGCCAGCAGTCTGAGAGGAACAGGGGTAGTATACAATGAGCAGTTCTTC
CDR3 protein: CASSLRGTGVVYNEQFF

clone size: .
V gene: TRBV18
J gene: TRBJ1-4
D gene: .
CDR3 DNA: TGTGCCAGCTCACCGGGACGGGGGAATGAAAAACTGTTTTTT
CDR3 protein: CASSPGRGNEKLFF

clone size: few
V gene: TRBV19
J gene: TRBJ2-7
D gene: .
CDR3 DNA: TGTGCCAGTAGTATCGCCGCCGGGACTCACTACGAGCAGTACTTC
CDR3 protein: CASSIAAGTHYEQYF

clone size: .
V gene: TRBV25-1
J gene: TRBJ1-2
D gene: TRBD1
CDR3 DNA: TGTGCCAGCAGTGCTAGACAGGGGGCGTCCTATGGCTACACCTTC
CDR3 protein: CASSARQGASYGYTF

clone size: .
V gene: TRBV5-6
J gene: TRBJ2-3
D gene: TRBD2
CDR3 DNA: TGTGCCAGCAGCTGGGGACTAGCGGGGGGGCATACGCAGTATTTT
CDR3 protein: CASSWGLAGGHTQYF

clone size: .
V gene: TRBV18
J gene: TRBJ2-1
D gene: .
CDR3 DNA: TGTGCCAGCTCATCACTAGGTCACCCCAATGAGCAGTTCTTC
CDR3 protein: CASSSLGHPNEQFF

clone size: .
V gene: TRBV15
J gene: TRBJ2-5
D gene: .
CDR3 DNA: TGTGCCACCAGCAGAAACGTCTGGGGGTTAGAGACCCAGTACTTC
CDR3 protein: CATSRNVWGLETQYF

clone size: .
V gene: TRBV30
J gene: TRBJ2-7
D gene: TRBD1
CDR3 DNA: TGTGCCTGGGGTGCCGGGACAGGGAGCTCCTACGAGCAGTACTTC
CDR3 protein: CAWGAGTGSSYEQYF

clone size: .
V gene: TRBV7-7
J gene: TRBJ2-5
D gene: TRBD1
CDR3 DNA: TGTGCCAGCAGCTTCGGGACAGGTCCTCAAGAGACCCAGTACTTC
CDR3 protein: CASSFGTGPQETQYF

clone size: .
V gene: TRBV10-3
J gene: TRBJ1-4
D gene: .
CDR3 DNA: TGTGCCACCGGGCGAACGGGAGGTTCTAATGAAAAACTGTTTTTT
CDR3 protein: CATGRTGGSNEKLFF

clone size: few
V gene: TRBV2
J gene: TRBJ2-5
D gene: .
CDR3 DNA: TGTGCCAGCAGTGAAGCTTACGAAGGAGAGACCCAGTACTTC
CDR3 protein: CASSEAYEGETQYF

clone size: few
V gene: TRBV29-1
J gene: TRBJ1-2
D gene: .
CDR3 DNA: TGCAGCGTTGAAGGAAGGGGCACCACCGACTATGGCTACACCTTC
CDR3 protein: CSVEGRGTTDYGYTF

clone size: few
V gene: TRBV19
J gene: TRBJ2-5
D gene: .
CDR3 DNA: TGTGCCAGGGGCCGATTTGAGGCCCGAGAAGAGACCCAGTACTTC
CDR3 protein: CARGRFEAREETQYF

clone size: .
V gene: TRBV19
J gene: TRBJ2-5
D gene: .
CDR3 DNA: TGTGCCAGTAGTATTGCGGCAAAAGAGACCCAGTACTTC
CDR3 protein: CASSIAAKETQYF

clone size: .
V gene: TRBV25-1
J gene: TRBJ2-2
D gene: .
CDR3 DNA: TGTGCCAGCAAGAGCTACACCGGGGAGCTGTTTTTT
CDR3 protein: CASKSYTGELFF

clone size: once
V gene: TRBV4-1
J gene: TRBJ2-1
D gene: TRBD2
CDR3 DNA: TGCGCCAGCAGCCAAGGAATCTCGGGGGGCAATGAGCAGTTCTTC
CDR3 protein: CASSQGISGGNEQFF

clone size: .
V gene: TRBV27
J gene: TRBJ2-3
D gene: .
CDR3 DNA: TGTGCCAGCAGCCTCCCGGGATACACAGATACGCAGTATTTT
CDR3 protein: CASSLPGYTDTQYF

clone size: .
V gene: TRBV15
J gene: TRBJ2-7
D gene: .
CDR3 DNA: TGTGCCACCAGCAGCGGGCCGTACTACGAGCAGTACTTC
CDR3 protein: CATSSGPYYEQYF

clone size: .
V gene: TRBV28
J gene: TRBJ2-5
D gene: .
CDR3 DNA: TGTGCCAGCAGTTTTCCACAGTCCCAAGAGACCCAGTACTTC
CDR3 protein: CASSFPQSQETQYF

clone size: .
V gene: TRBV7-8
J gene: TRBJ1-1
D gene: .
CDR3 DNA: TGTGCCAGCACCCCGGGACACCTAGGGTTGAACACTGAAGCTTTCTTT
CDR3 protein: CASTPGHLGLNTEAFF

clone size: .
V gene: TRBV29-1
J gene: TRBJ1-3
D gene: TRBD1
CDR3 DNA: TGCAGCGTTGAAGAGGGACAGGGATTCGGAAACACCATATATTTT
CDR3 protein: CSVEEGQGFGNTIYF